The text below deals with one T cell receptor (beta chain). The target antigen is unknown. Clones were read by immunoSEQ multiplex PCR, and TCRdb kept only the in-frame ones, dropping some. There are 4,000 to 4,500 clones in the sample; roughly 70% occur only once, and roughly 11% lies in the top ten. CDR1 and CDR2 (germline): MNHNS, SASEGT. V lost 5 bases and J lost 3, with 7 bases in between. The CDR3 totals 12 residues. These data originate in a study of coeliac disease. As for the study in general: Each coeliac patient was active, refractory type I, or diet-controlled.

Points from the study as a whole: Most TRB amino acid sequences occurred in only one sample. Lower clonality than controls marked TRB and TRG repertoires from active celiac intraepithelial and lamina propria samples.

The chain is built from TRBV6-1 and TRBJ1-1, with D uncertain. Sequenced: intraepithelial lymphocytes from the gut. The clonotype comes from a woman younger than 30 with active celiac disease. CDR3 amino acids: CASSWGDTEAFF. CDR3 DNA sequence: TGTGCCAGCAGTTGGGGAGACACTGAAGCTTTCTTT.